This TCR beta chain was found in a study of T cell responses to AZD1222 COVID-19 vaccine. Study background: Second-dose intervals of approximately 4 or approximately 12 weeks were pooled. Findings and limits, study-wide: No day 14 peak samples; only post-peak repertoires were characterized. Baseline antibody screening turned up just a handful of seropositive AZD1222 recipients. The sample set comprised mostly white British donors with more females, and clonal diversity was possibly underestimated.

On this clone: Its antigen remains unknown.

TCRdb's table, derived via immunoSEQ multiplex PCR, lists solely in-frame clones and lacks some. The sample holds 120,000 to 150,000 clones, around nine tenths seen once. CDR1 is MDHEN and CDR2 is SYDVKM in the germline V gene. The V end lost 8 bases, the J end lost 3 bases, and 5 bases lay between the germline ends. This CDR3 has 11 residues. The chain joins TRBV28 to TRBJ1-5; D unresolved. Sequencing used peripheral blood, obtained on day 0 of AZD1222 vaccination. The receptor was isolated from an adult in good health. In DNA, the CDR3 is TGTGCCAGCGCTAACAATCAGCCCCAGCATTTT. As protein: CASANNQPQHF.